This T cell receptor (beta chain) stems from a study of neurological immune-mediated disorders. Overall study: Secondary progressive cases numbered 3 among the roughly 34 multiple sclerosis patients, while the other 31 were relapsing-remitting. Study-wide points: The most TCR clonal expansion was seen in HTLV-1-associated myelopathy, and the least was seen in multiple sclerosis, which fell below healthy controls.

Germline V gene lookup returns CDR1 DFQATT and CDR2 SNEGSKA (reference sequence). Trimming removed 3 bases at V and 2 bases at J, with 8 bases between. The CDR3 is 13 amino acids. Each CDR3 protein is one row after TCRdb ran MiXCR on the 5' RACE reads. This repertoire shows 65,000 to 80,000 distinct CDR3 sequences, roughly 4.8% found once; its top ten account for 2.2%. This clonotype was seen ten or more times. The antigen is unknown. Sequenced input: PBMCs. This chain connects TRBV20-1 to TRBJ1-5; D gene unclear. The sequence came from a woman in her seventies with multiple sclerosis. CDR3 region: CSASPGGNQPQHF. For the CDR3, the DNA is TGCAGTGCTAGCCCTGGGGGCAATCAGCCCCAGCATTTT.